The clone carrying this TCR beta chain was recorded many times. Its antigen is undetermined. Amplification of TCR beta CDR3 regions used RNA as the template. HTBI primers were used for first-round RT-PCR of the TCR CDR3. In TCRdb, the multiplex PCR reads were re-called with MiXCR into one record per CDR3 protein. The table has some 270,000 distinct CDR3 sequences, over 20% seen once. The data are from a study of T cells in Graves' hyperthyroidism and ophthalmopathy. Overall study results and limits: A 13 V-J model separated ophthalmopathy from stable hyperthyroidism. The blood repertoire included most of the expanded thyroid clonotypes above 0.001.

Trimming took 6 bases from V and 2 from J, leaving 11 bases between them. There are 13 residues in the CDR3. Per the germline V gene, CDR1 is MNHNS and CDR2 is SASEGT. The chain uses TRBV6-1 and TRBJ2-7; tentatively, D is TRBD2 (5 bases). The source is a woman aged 40 to 50 with Graves' ophthalmopathy. Sequencing used blood. The CDR3 nucleotides are TGTGCCAGCAGCCTCGACTACGCCTACGAGCAGTACTTC. This gives the protein CASSLDYAYEQYF.